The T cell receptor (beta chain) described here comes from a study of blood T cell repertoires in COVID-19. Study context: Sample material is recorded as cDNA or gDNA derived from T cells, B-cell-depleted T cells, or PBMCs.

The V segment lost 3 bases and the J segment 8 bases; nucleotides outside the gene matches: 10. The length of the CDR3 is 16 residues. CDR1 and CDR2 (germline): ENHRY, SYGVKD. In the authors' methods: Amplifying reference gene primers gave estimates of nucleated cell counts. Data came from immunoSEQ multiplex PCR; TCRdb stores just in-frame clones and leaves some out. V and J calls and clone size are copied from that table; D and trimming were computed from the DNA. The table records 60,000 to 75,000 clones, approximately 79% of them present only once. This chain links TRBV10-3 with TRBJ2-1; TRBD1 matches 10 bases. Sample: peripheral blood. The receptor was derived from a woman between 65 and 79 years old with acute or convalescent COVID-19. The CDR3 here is CAISDLGQGGSYEQFF. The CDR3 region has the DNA TGTGCCATCAGTGATCTCGGACAGGGGGGATCATATGAGCAGTTCTTC.